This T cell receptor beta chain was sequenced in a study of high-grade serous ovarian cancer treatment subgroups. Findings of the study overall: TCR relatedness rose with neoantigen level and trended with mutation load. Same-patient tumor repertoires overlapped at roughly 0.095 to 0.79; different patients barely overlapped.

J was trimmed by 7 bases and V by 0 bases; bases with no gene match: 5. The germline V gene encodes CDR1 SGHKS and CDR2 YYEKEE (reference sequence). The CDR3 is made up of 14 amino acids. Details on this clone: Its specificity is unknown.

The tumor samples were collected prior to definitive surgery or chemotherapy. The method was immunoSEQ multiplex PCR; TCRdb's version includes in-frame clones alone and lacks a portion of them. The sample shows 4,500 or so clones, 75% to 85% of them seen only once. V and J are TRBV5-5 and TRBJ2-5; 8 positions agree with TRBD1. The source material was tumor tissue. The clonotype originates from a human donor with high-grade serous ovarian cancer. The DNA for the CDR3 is TGTGCCAGCAGCTTGGGGGGACAGGCAGCGACCCAGTACTTC. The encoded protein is CASSLGGQAATQYF.